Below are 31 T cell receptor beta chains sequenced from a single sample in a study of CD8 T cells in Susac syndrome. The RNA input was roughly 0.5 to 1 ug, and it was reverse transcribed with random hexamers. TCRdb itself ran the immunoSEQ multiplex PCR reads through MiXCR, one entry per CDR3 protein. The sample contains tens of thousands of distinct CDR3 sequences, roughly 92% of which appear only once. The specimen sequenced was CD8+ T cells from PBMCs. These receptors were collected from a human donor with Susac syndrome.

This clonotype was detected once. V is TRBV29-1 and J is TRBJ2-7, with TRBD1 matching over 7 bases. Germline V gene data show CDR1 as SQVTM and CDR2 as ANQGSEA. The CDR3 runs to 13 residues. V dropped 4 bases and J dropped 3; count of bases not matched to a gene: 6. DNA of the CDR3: TGCAGCGTTGGGCGGACAGGCGGCTACGAGCAGTACTTC. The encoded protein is CSVGRTGGYEQYF.

CDR3 in amino acids: CSALTSGGWNEQFF. The CDR3 DNA reads TGCAGTGCCCTTACTAGCGGGGGGTGGAATGAGCAGTTCTTC. The genes are TRBV20-1 and TRBJ2-1; 12 bases are a match to TRBD2. V lost 6 bases to trimming and J lost 7 bases; unmatched junction nucleotides: 7. The CDR3 is 14 amino acids. Germline V gene data show CDR1 as DFQATT and CDR2 as SNEGSKA (reference sequence).

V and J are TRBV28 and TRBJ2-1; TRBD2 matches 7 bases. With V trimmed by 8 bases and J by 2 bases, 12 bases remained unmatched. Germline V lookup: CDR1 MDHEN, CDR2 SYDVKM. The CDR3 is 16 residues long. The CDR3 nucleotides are TGTGCCAGCCGTGCGACCCTAGCGGAGACCTACAATGAGCAGTTCTTC. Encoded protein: CASRATLAETYNEQFF.

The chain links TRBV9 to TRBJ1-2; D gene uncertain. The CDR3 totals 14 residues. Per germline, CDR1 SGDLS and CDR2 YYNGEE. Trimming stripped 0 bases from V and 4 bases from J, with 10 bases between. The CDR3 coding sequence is TGTGCCAGCAGCGTAGGCGGCGGCTTCTATGGCTACACCTTC. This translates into CASSVGGGFYGYTF.

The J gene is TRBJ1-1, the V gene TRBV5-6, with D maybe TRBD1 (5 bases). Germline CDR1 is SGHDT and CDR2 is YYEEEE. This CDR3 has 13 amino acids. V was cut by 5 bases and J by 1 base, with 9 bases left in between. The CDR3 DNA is TGTGCCAGCAGGTCGGGGGGGAACACTGAAGCTTTCTTT. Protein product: CASRSGGNTEAFF.

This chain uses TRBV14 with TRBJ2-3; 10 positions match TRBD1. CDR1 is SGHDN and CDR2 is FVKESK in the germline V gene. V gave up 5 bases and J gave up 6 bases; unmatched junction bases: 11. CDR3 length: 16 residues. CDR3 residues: CASSSGDRGNFDTQYF. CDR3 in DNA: TGTGCCAGCAGCTCCGGGGACAGGGGAAATTTCGATACGCAGTATTTT.

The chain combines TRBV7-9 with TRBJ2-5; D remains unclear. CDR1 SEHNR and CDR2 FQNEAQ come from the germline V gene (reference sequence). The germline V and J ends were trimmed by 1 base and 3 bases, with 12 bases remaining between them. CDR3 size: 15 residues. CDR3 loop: CASSLGPTSEETQYF. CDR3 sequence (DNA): TGTGCCAGCAGCTTAGGTCCGACGTCCGAAGAGACCCAGTACTTC.

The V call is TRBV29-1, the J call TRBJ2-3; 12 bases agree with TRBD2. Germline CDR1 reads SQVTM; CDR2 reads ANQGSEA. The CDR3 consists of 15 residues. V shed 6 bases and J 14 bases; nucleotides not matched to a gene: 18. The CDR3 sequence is CSVRGLAGLRTEPYF. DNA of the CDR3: TGCAGCGTCCGAGGACTAGCGGGACTCAGGACAGAGCCGTATTTT.

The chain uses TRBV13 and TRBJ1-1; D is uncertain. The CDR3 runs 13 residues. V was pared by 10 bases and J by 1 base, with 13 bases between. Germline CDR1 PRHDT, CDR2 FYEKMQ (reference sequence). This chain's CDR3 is CATQRGGNTEAFF. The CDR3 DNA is TGTGCCACCCAACGAGGAGGGAACACTGAAGCTTTCTTT.

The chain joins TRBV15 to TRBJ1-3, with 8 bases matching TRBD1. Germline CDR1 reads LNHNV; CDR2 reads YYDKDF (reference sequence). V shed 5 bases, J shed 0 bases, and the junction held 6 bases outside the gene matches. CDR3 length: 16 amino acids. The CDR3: CATSQGQGYSGNTIYF. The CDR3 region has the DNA TGTGCCACCAGCCAAGGACAGGGTTACTCTGGAAACACCATATATTTT.

The CDR3 coding sequence is TGCGCCAGCAGCCAAGATCTAGTAGTGCATATAGGGGCCAACGTCCTGACTTTC. Translation: CASSQDLVVHIGANVLTF. This chain links TRBV4-3 with TRBJ2-6; D uncertain. CDR1 and CDR2 (germline): LGHNA, YSLEER. CDR3 length: 18 amino acids. V was pared by 0 bases and J by 4 bases, with 16 bases between.

CDR3 residues: CASRPGRWMGEQYF. CDR3 nucleotide sequence: TGTGCCAGCAGACCGGGACGGTGGATGGGTGAGCAGTACTTC. The chain links TRBV28 to TRBJ2-7; D assignment may be TRBD1 or TRBD2 (5 bases each). Trimming left V 6 bases short and J 7 bases short, with 19 bases between. Germline V gives CDR1 MDHEN, CDR2 SYDVKM. The CDR3 runs 14 residues. Looking up the rest from reference TRBV28 and TRBJ2-7 gives the full variable domain: DVKVTQSSRYLVKRTGEKVFLECVQDMDHENMFWYRQDPGLGLRLIYFSYDVKMKEKGDIPEGYSVSREKKERFSLILESASTNQTSMYLCASRPGRWMGEQYFGPGTRLTVT.

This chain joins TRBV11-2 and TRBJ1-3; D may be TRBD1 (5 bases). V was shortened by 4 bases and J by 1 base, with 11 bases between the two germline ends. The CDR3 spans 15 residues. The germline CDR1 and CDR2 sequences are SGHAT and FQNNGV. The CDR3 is CASSSLRGSGNTIYF. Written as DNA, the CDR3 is TGTGCCAGCAGCTCGCTGCGGGGGTCTGGAAACACCATATATTTT.

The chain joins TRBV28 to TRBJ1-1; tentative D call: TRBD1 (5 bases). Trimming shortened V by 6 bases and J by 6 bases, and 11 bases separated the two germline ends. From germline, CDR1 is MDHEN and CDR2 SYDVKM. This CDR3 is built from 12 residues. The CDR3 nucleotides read TGTGCCAGCAGGGCAGGGTTACCTGAAGCTTTCTTT. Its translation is CASRAGLPEAFF. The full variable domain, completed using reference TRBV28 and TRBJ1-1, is DVKVTQSSRYLVKRTGEKVFLECVQDMDHENMFWYRQDPGLGLRLIYFSYDVKMKEKGDIPEGYSVSREKKERFSLILESASTNQTSMYLCASRAGLPEAFFGQGTRLTVV.

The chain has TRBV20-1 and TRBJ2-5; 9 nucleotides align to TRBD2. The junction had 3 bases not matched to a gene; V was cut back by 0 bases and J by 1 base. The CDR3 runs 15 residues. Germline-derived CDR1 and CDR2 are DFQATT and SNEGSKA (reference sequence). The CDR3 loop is CSAREQLAGQETQYF. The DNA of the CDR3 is TGCAGTGCTAGAGAACAACTAGCGGGCCAAGAGACCCAGTACTTC.

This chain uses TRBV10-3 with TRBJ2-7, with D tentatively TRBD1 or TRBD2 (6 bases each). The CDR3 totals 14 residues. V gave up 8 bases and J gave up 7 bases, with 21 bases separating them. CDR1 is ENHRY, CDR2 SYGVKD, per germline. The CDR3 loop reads CAIRGNRVAGEQYF. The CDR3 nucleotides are TGTGCCATCCGTGGGAACAGGGTTGCGGGAGAGCAGTACTTC.

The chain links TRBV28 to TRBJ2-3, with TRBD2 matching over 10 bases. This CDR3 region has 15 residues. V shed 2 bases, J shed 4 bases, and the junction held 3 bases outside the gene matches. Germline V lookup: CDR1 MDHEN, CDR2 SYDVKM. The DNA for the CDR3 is TGTGCCAGCAGTTTACTAGCGGGAGTCGCAGATACGCAGTATTTT. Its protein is CASSLLAGVADTQYF.

Here the CDR3 DNA reads TGCAGTGCTTTACTAGCGGGAGAGGGCGAGCAGTACTTC. It codes for CSALLAGEGEQYF. The chain couples TRBV20-1 to TRBJ2-7; 11 nucleotides line up with TRBD2. Germline V lookup: CDR1 DFQATT, CDR2 SNEGSKA (reference sequence). The V and J ends lost 5 bases and 6 bases, in that order; junction bases with no gene match: 6. The length of the CDR3 is 13 residues.

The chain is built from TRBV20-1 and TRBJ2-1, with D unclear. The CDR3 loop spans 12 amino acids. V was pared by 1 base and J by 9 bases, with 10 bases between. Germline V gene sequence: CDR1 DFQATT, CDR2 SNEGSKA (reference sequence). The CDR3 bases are TGCAGTGCTAGAGTTCGGAGAGGTGAGCAGTTCTTC. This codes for CSARVRRGEQFF.

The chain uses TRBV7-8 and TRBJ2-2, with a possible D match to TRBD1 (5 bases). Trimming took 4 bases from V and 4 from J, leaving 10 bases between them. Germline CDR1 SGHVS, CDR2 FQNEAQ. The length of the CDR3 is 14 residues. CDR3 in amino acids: CASSWGSGTGELFF. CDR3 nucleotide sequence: TGTGCCAGCAGCTGGGGCTCTGGCACCGGGGAGCTGTTTTTT.

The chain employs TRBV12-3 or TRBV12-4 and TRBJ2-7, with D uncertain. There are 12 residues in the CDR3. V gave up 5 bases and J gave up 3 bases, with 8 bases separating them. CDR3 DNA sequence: TGTGCCAGCAGTCCCTCTCTCTACGAGCAGTACTTC. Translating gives CASSPSLYEQYF.

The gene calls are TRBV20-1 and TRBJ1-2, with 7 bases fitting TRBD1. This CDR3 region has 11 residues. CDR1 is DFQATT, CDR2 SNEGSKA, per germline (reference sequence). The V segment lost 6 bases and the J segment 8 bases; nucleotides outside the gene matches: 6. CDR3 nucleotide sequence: TGCAGTGCAACGACAGGGACCGGCTACACCTTC. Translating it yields CSATTGTGYTF.

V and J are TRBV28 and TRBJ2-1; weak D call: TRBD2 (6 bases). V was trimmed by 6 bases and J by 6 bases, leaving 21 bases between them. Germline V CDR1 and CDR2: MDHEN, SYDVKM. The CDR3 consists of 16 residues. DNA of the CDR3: TGTGCCAGCAGACCAACCGGGACTCCAAAATTCAATGAGCAGTTCTTC. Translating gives CASRPTGTPKFNEQFF.

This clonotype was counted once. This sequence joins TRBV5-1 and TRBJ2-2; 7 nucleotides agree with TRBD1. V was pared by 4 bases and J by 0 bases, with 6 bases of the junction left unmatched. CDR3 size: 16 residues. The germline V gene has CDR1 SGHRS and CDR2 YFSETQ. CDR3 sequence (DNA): TGCGCCAGCAGCACCCGGGACAGCTCGAACACCGGGGAGCTGTTTTTT. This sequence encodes CASSTRDSSNTGELFF. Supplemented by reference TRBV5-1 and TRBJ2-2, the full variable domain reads KAGVTQTPRYLIKTRGQQVTLSCSPISGHRSVSWYQQTPGQGLQFLFEYFSETQRNKGNFPGRFSGRQFSNSRSEMNVSTLELGDSALYLCASSTRDSSNTGELFFGEGSRLTVL.

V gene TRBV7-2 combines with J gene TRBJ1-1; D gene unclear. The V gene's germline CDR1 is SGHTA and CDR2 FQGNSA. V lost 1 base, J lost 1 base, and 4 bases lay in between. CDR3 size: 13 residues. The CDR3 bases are TGTGCCAGCAGCTTAGTTAGGAACACTGAAGCTTTCTTT. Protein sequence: CASSLVRNTEAFF.

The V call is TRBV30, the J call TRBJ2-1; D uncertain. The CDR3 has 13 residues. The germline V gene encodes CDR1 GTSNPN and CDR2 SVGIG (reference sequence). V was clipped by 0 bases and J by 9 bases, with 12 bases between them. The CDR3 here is CAWSVGIPGEQFF. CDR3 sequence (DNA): TGTGCCTGGAGTGTAGGAATCCCTGGTGAGCAGTTCTTC. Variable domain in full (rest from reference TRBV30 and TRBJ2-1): SQTIHQWPATLVQPVGSPLSLECTVEGTSNPNLYWYRQAAGRGLQLLFYSVGIGQISSEVPQNLSASRPQDRQFILSSKKLLLSDSGFYLCAWSVGIPGEQFFGPGTRLTVL.

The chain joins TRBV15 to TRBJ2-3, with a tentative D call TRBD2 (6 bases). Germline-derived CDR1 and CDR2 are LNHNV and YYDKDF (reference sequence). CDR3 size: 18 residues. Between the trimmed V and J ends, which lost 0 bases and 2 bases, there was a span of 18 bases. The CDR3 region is CATSRDIAFSGYTDTQYF. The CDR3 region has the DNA TGTGCCACCAGCAGAGATATCGCCTTTAGCGGTTACACAGATACGCAGTATTTT. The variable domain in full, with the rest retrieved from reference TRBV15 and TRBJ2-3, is DAMVIQNPRYQVTQFGKPVTLSCSQTLNHNVMYWYQQKSSQAPKLLFHYYDKDFNNEADTPDNFQSRRPNTSFCFLDIRSPGLGDTAMYLCATSRDIAFSGYTDTQYFGPGTRLTVL.

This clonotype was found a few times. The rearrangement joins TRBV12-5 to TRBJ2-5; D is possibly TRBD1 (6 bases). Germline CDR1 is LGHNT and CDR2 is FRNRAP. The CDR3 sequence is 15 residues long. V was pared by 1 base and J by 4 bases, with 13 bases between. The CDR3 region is CASGLADQGIETQYF. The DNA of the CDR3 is TGTGCTAGTGGTTTGGCCGACCAGGGGATAGAGACCCAGTACTTC. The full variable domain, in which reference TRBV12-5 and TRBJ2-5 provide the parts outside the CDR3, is DARVTQTPRHKVTEMGQEVTMRCQPILGHNTVFWYRQTMMQGLELLAYFRNRAPLDDSGMPKDRFSAEMPDATLATLKIQPSEPRDSAVYFCASGLADQGIETQYFGPGTRLLVL.

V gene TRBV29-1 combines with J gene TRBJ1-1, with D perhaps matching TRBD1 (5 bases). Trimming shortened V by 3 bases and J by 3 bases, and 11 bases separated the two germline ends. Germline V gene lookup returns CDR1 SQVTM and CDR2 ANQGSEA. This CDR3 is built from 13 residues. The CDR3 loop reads CSVDRGSHTEAFF. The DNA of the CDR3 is TGCAGCGTTGATCGGGGCAGCCACACTGAAGCTTTCTTT.

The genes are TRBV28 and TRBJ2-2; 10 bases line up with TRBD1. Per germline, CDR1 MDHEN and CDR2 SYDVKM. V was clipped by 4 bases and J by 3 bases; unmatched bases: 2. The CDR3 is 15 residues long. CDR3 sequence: CASSSGTGDTGELFF. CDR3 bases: TGTGCCAGCAGTTCCGGGACAGGGGACACCGGGGAGCTGTTTTTT.

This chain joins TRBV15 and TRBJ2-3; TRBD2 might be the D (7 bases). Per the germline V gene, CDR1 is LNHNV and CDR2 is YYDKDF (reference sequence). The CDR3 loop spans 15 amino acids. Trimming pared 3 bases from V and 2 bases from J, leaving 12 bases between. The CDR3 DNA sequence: TGTGCCACCAGCAGGCGGGGGCCGGACACAGATACGCAGTATTTT. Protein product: CATSRRGPDTDTQYF.